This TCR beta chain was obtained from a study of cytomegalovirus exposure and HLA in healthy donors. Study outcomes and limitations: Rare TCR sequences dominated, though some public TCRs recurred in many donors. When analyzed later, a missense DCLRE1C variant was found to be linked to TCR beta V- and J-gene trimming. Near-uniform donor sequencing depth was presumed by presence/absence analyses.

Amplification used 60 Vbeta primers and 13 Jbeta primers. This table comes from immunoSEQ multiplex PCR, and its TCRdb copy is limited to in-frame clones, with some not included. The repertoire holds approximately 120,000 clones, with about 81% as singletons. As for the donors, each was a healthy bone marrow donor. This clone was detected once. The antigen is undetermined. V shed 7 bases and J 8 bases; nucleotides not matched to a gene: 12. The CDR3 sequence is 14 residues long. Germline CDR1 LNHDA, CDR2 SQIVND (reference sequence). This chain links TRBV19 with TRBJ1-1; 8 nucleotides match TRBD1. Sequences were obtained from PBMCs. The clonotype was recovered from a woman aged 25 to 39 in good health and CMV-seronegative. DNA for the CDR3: TGTGCCAGTACCTCACAGGGGGGAGGCACGGAAGCTTTCTTT. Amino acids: CASTSQGGGTEAFF.